The clone carrying this TCR beta chain was observed many times. Described time point: newly diagnosed GD, antithyroid drugs for less than 3 months. The TCR library was made from RNA that had been extracted from PBMCs in TRIzol. Relying on iRepertoire HTBI primers and Arm-PCR of CDR3 regions, the team built TCR beta libraries. Each CDR3 protein gets one entry after TCRdb re-called the multiplex PCR reads with MiXCR. The table has over 200,000 distinct CDR3 sequences, under 20% seen once. The data were taken from a study of regulatory T cells in long-lasting Graves disease. CDR3 length equals 15 residues. The ends lost 5 bases at V and 6 bases at J; junction bases unmatched: 6. Germline V gene data show CDR1 as SGHTA and CDR2 as FQGNSA. This same sample was also part of a study on T cells in Graves' hyperthyroidism and ophthalmopathy. That paper notes: No progression to ophthalmopathy during 18 months of follow-up defined stable disease. Patients showing uncontrolled infection, other autoimmune disease, pregnancy or lactation were ineligible. Most thyroid clonotypes that were expanded above 0.001 also turned up in blood.

The clonotype comes from a woman aged 25-40 years with Graves disease. The sequences come from peripheral blood mononuclear cells (PBMCs), collected at new diagnosis, from a patient treated with antithyroid drugs. J is TRBJ2-3 and V is TRBV7-2; 12 bases map to TRBD2. The CDR3 DNA reads as TGTGCCAGCAGCCAACTAGCGGGGGGAGCGGATACGCAGTATTTT. This sequence encodes CASSQLAGGADTQYF. Variable domain in full (rest from reference TRBV7-2 and TRBJ2-3): GAGVSQSPSNKVTEKGKDVELRCDPISGHTALYWYRQSLGQGLEFLIYFQGNSAPDKSGLPSDRFSAERTGGSVSTLTIQRTQQEDSAVYLCASSQLAGGADTQYFGPGTRLTVL.